One sample yielded the 14 T cell receptor beta chains listed below, sequenced in a study of blood T cell repertoires in COVID-19. Produced via immunoSEQ multiplex PCR; TCRdb's table is partial and in-frame only. The sample has tens of thousands of clones, approximately 78% seen once. Source material: peripheral blood. These receptors were collected from a man aged 60-69 years with acute or convalescent COVID-19.

The V call is TRBV30, the J call TRBJ2-7; a possible D gene is TRBD2 (5 bases). The germline CDR1 and CDR2 sequences are GTSNPN and SVGIG (reference sequence). The V and J ends lost 0 bases and 5 bases respectively, with 11 bases between them. This CDR3 has 13 amino acids. The CDR3, as DNA: TGTGCCTGGAGTGTATCCGGGGTGGACGAGCAGTACTTC. Protein sequence: CAWSVSGVDEQYF.

In this sample, this clone turned up once. The chain combines TRBV6-1 with TRBJ1-2; 7 positions agree with TRBD1. The CDR3 is 16 residues long. Germline trimming cut 2 bases from V and 4 bases from J; bases unmatched to any gene: 10. CDR1 and CDR2 from the germline V gene are MNHNS and SASEGT. The CDR3 is CASSEPGTVLGYGYTF. For the CDR3, the DNA is TGTGCCAGCAGTGAACCAGGGACAGTTCTTGGCTATGGCTACACCTTC.

This chain links TRBV28 with TRBJ1-5; D may be TRBD1 (5 bases). CDR1 is MDHEN, CDR2 SYDVKM, per germline. This CDR3 has 16 residues. Trimming removed 7 bases from V and 3 bases from J, with 19 bases in between. DNA of the CDR3: TGTGCCAGCACTACTCCGCAGGGAAGAGACAATCAGCCCCAGCATTTT. It codes for CASTTPQGRDNQPQHF.

The chain employs TRBV9 and TRBJ2-7, with 14 bases matching TRBD2. Germline-derived CDR1 and CDR2 are SGDLS and YYNGEE. V lost 3 bases to trimming and J lost 4 bases; unmatched junction nucleotides: 6. There are 16 residues in the CDR3. CDR3 sequence (DNA): TGTGCCAGCAGCGATGGACTAGCGGGAGGACTTTACGAGCAGTACTTC. Translating it yields CASSDGLAGGLYEQYF.

The rearrangement links TRBV19 to TRBJ2-5; 10 nucleotides match TRBD2. Germline CDR1 LNHDA, CDR2 SQIVND (reference sequence). With V trimmed by 1 base and J by 4 bases, 6 bases remained unmatched. CDR3 length: 16 amino acids. In DNA form, the CDR3 reads TGTGCCAGTAGTATAGGCGGTAGCGGGGGGTCAGAGACCCAGTACTTC. This gives the protein CASSIGGSGGSETQYF.

The chain links TRBV28 to TRBJ2-5; 7 bases are a match to TRBD2. Germline CDR1 is MDHEN and CDR2 is SYDVKM. Trimming removed 6 bases from V and 2 bases from J; junction bases left unmatched: 6. The CDR3 contains 14 residues. The CDR3 coding sequence is TGTGCCAGCAGGAGCCCGGGGGGACAAGAGACCCAGTACTTC. This encodes CASRSPGGQETQYF.

The chain uses TRBV7-2 and TRBJ2-4, with TRBD2 matching 7 bases. Looked up from germline, CDR1 is SGHTA and CDR2 is FQGNSA. The CDR3 consists of 17 residues. The V and J ends lost 4 bases and 2 bases, in that order; junction bases with no gene match: 11. In nucleotides, the CDR3 is TGTGCCAGCAGCTCGATTTGGGCGGGAGTTTCCAAAAACATTCAGTACTTC. It specifies CASSSIWAGVSKNIQYF.

The J gene is TRBJ2-5, the V gene TRBV28; D might be TRBD2 (5 bases). V was clipped by 1 base and J by 4 bases, with 7 bases between them. Germline V gives CDR1 MDHEN, CDR2 SYDVKM. The CDR3 spans 13 residues. CDR3: CASSLLAPETQYF. The CDR3 DNA sequence: TGTGCCAGCAGTTTATTAGCGCCAGAGACCCAGTACTTC.

The gene calls are TRBV5-8 and TRBJ1-3; tentative D call: TRBD1 (5 bases). Trimming took off 3 bases at V and 0 bases at J, with 7 bases between the two ends. CDR3 length: 14 residues. In germline, CDR1 is SGHTS, CDR2 YDEGEE. CDR3 coding DNA: TGTGCCAGCAGCTCAGGGTTCTCTGGAAACACCATATATTTT. Protein sequence: CASSSGFSGNTIYF.

V usage is TRBV7-9 and J usage is TRBJ2-1; 8 nucleotides agree with TRBD2. There are 17 residues in the CDR3. V was clipped by 5 bases and J by 4 bases; unmatched bases: 13. Germline V CDR1 and CDR2: SEHNR, FQNEAQ (reference sequence). CDR3 loop: CASSMGVLSGSYNEQFF. The CDR3 DNA reads as TGTGCCAGCAGCATGGGCGTGTTAAGCGGGAGTTACAATGAGCAGTTCTTC.

This chain joins TRBV7-8 and TRBJ2-7, with 7 positions matching TRBD1. The CDR3 covers 14 residues. Trimming took 5 bases from V and 5 from J; bases not matched to a gene: 9. Per germline, CDR1 SGHVS and CDR2 FQNEAQ. The CDR3 DNA follows: TGTGCCAGCAGCGGTAGACAGGGCTGGAACGAGCAGTACTTC. Protein sequence: CASSGRQGWNEQYF.

This rearrangement joins TRBV7-8 to TRBJ2-1, with D perhaps TRBD2 (6 bases). This CDR3 is built from 12 residues. Germline V gene sequence: CDR1 SGHVS, CDR2 FQNEAQ. V gave up 8 bases and J gave up 7 bases, with 12 bases separating them. The CDR3 nucleotides read TGTGCCAGCGGCCGGGACTTAAATGAGCAGTTCTTC. Protein: CASGRDLNEQFF.

The V gene is TRBV5-4, the J gene TRBJ2-5; TRBD2 matches 9 bases. This CDR3 has 15 residues. Germline CDR1 is SGHNT and CDR2 is YYREEE (reference sequence). With 0 bases clipped from V and 5 bases from J, the junction kept 5 bases outside the gene matches. CDR3 protein: CASSLVAGGGETQYF. In nucleotides, the CDR3 is TGTGCCAGCAGCTTGGTGGCGGGAGGGGGGGAGACCCAGTACTTC.

The chain has TRBV5-4 and TRBJ2-2; possibly TRBD1 for D (6 bases). Trimming left V 5 bases short and J 0 bases short, with 11 bases between. CDR3 size: 15 residues. CDR1 and CDR2 (germline): SGHNT, YYREEE (reference sequence). Here the CDR3 reads CASRTGHANTGELFF. CDR3 DNA: TGTGCCAGCAGGACGGGACATGCGAACACCGGGGAGCTGTTTTTT. Supplemented by reference TRBV5-4 and TRBJ2-2, the full variable domain reads ETGVTQSPTHLIKTRGQQVTLRCSSQSGHNTVSWYQQALGQGPQFIFQYYREEENGRGNFPPRFSGLQFPNYSSELNVNALELDDSALYLCASRTGHANTGELFFGEGSRLTVL.